This T cell receptor beta chain was obtained from a study of shared clonotypes between healthy human individuals. Profiled with immunoSEQ multiplex PCR; TCRdb holds only in-frame clones, not every one. The sample has about 2.3 million clones; 85% to 95% are singletons. Germline assignment: CDR1 MDHEN and CDR2 SYDVKM. This CDR3 is built from 16 residues. V was shortened by 5 bases and J by 0 bases, with 14 bases between the two germline ends. The V and J genes are TRBV28 and TRBJ1-5; D possibly corresponds to TRBD1 (6 bases). The TCR originated in a man between 18 and 35 years old in good health. Some clones in this sample may be carry-over from other donors' samples. Source material: naive CD4+ T cells from PBMCs. The subset: CD45RA+ positively selected. The CDR3 DNA reads TGTGCCAGCAGTACCTACAGGGAAAATAGCAATCAGCCCCAGCATTTT. This encodes CASSTYRENSNQPQHF. The whole variable domain, filled in from reference TRBV28 and TRBJ1-5, reads DVKVTQSSRYLVKRTGEKVFLECVQDMDHENMFWYRQDPGLGLRLIYFSYDVKMKEKGDIPEGYSVSREKKERFSLILESASTNQTSMYLCASSTYRENSNQPQHFGDGTRLSIL.